These 14 T cell receptor beta chains share one sample of origin, sequenced in a study of T cell responses to AZD1222 COVID-19 vaccine. The protocol was immunoSEQ multiplex PCR, while the TCRdb copy is restricted to in-frame clones and leaves out a portion. The table includes around 140,000 clones, 85% detected once. The sequenced sample was peripheral blood, obtained 28 days after the second dose of the MenACWY control vaccine. Receptors were obtained from an adult who received the MenACWY meningococcal vaccine as a control.

V is TRBV18 and J is TRBJ2-6; 8 nucleotides line up with TRBD1. The germline CDR1 and CDR2 sequences are KGHSH and LQKENI. With 2 bases clipped from V and 5 bases from J, the junction kept 14 bases outside the gene matches. The CDR3 spans 19 residues. DNA of the CDR3: TGTGCCAGCTCACCAAAAGGACAGGGCCCAACCGCCTGGGCCAACGTCCTGACTTTC. Translating it yields CASSPKGQGPTAWANVLTF.

This chain connects TRBV28 to TRBJ1-5; no definite D call. The CDR3 sequence is 14 residues long. Germline-derived CDR1 and CDR2 are MDHEN and SYDVKM. V gave up 2 bases and J gave up 7 bases, with 12 bases separating them. The CDR3 DNA follows: TGTGCCAGCAGTTTAGGCAGAAATATCCAGCCCCAGCATTTT. It yields the protein CASSLGRNIQPQHF.

DNA of the CDR3: TGTGCCAGCAGAGGGGGTACGGCCCAGTACTTC. This gives the protein CASRGGTAQYF. This chain uses TRBV28 with TRBJ2-5; TRBD1 is a possible D gene (6 bases). The CDR3 contains 11 residues. Trimming took 6 bases from V and 9 from J, leaving 11 bases between them. The germline V gene has CDR1 MDHEN and CDR2 SYDVKM.

Only one count was recorded for this clone. The chain is built from TRBV18 and TRBJ2-3; D perhaps matches TRBD1 (6 bases). Germline CDR1 is KGHSH and CDR2 is LQKENI. V lost 6 bases to trimming and J lost 5 bases, with 15 bases between them. CDR3 length: 14 residues. CDR3 residues: CASSRAGAEDTQYF. The CDR3 bases are TGTGCCAGCTCCCGGGCAGGGGCGGAAGATACGCAGTATTTT.

This sequence joins TRBV28 and TRBJ2-1; TRBD1 is a possible D gene (5 bases). Germline CDR1 is MDHEN and CDR2 is SYDVKM. Deletions cut 2 bases from V and 15 bases from J, with 11 bases between. This CDR3 has 11 amino acids. CDR3 sequence reads: CASSLTGVRFF. Written as DNA, the CDR3 is TGTGCCAGCAGTTTAACAGGTGTAAGGTTCTTC.

The rearrangement links TRBV6-5 to TRBJ2-3; TRBD1 matches 7 bases. V lost 7 bases, J lost 2 bases, and 6 bases stayed unmatched. There are 14 residues in the CDR3. The germline gives CDR1 MNHEY, CDR2 SVGAGI. The CDR3 nucleotides are TGTGCCAGCACTCAGGGGGTCAACACAGATACGCAGTATTTT. This codes for CASTQGVNTDTQYF.

J is TRBJ1-2 and V is TRBV7-2; D perhaps matches TRBD1 (5 bases). Germline V lookup: CDR1 SGHTA, CDR2 FQGNSA. The CDR3 loop spans 13 amino acids. The V gene lost 8 bases and the J gene lost 4 bases, with 14 bases spanning the gap. CDR3 region: CASGSGRGYGYTF. CDR3 nucleotide sequence: TGTGCCAGCGGGTCCGGTAGGGGCTATGGCTACACCTTC.

The chain combines TRBV4-1 with TRBJ2-2; D possibly matches TRBD1 or TRBD2 (5 bases each). CDR3 size: 13 residues. CDR1 is MGHRA, CDR2 YSYEKL, per germline. Trimming cost V 4 bases and J 16 bases, with 19 bases left between them. The chain's CDR3 is CASSRTLGEKPFF. The CDR3 coding sequence is TGCGCCAGCAGCCGGACTCTGGGGGAGAAGCCGTTTTTT.

The chain uses TRBV7-9 and TRBJ1-4, with 7 positions matching TRBD1. The germline V gene has CDR1 SEHNR and CDR2 FQNEAQ (reference sequence). This CDR3 contains 14 residues. V shed 7 bases, J shed 7 bases, and the junction held 9 bases outside the gene matches. CDR3 DNA sequence: TGTGCCAGCACCCCCCAGGGGGGCATTGAAAAACTGTTTTTT. Amino acid sequence: CASTPQGGIEKLFF.

This chain's CDR3 is CASSPGTGNTEAFF. CDR3 bases: TGTGCCAGCTCACCAGGGACGGGGAACACTGAAGCTTTCTTT. The chain couples TRBV18 to TRBJ1-1, with TRBD1 as a possible D gene (5 bases). The V end lost 2 bases, the J end lost 1 base, and 8 bases lay between the germline ends. The CDR3 has 14 residues. Germline values: CDR1 KGHSH, CDR2 LQKENI.

The chain combines TRBV18 with TRBJ1-2; D gene unclear. CDR1 is KGHSH and CDR2 is LQKENI in the germline V gene. Trimming removed 3 bases from V and 7 bases from J, with 18 bases in between. This CDR3 is built from 15 residues. CDR3 bases: TGTGCCAGCTCACCCGACATGCCCCTGTCGGGTGGCTACACCTTC. Its protein product is CASSPDMPLSGGYTF.

V usage is TRBV4-3 and J usage is TRBJ2-1; a possible D gene is TRBD2 (5 bases). CDR1 LGHNA and CDR2 YSLEER come from the germline V gene. V was shortened by 3 bases and J by 4 bases, with 10 bases between the two germline ends. The CDR3 totals 14 residues. The CDR3 region is CASSQVSGYNEQFF. The CDR3 DNA reads as TGCGCCAGCAGCCAGGTCAGCGGATACAATGAGCAGTTCTTC.

The chain employs TRBV20-1 and TRBJ1-2; D remains ambiguous. The V gene lost 3 bases and the J gene lost 4 bases, with 12 bases spanning the gap. Germline assignment: CDR1 DFQATT and CDR2 SNEGSKA (reference sequence). The CDR3 has 13 residues. For the CDR3, the DNA is TGCAGTGCTAGTGATGGCGGCTTCTATGGCTACACCTTC. As protein: CSASDGGFYGYTF.

The CDR3 loop is CAWSVPRGLAPYEQYF. DNA of the CDR3: TGTGCCTGGAGTGTACCGAGGGGACTGGCCCCCTACGAGCAGTACTTC. The chain links TRBV30 to TRBJ2-7; D is perhaps TRBD2 (6 bases). V was shortened by 0 bases and J by 2 bases, with 17 bases between the two germline ends. Germline lookup yields CDR1 GTSNPN and CDR2 SVGIG (reference sequence). This CDR3 is 16 amino acids long.